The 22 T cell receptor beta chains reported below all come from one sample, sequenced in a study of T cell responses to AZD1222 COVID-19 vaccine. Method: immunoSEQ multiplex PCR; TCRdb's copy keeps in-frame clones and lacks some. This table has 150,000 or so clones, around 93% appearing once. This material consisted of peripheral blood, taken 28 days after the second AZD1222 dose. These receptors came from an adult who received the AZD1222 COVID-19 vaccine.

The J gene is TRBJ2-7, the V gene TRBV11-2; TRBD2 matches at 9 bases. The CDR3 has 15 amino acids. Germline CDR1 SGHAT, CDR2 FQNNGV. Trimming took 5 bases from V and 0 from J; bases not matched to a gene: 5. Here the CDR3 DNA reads TGTGCCAGCAGCACTCTAGCGGGGAGCTCCTACGAGCAGTACTTC. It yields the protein CASSTLAGSSYEQYF.

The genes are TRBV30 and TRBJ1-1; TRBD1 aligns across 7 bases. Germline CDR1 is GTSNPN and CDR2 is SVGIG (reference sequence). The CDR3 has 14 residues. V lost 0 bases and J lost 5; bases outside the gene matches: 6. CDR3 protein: CAWSVAQGGTEAFF. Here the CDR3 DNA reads TGTGCCTGGAGTGTAGCCCAGGGGGGGACTGAAGCTTTCTTT.

The CDR3, as DNA: TGTGCCAGCAGTCCACGGCGGGGAGGTCATCAGCCCCAGCATTTT. It is translated as CASSPRRGGHQPQHF. The chain employs TRBV6-5 and TRBJ1-5, with D uncertain. The CDR3 loop spans 15 amino acids. Germline values: CDR1 MNHEY, CDR2 SVGAGI. V was trimmed by 5 bases and J by 5 bases, leaving 16 bases between them.

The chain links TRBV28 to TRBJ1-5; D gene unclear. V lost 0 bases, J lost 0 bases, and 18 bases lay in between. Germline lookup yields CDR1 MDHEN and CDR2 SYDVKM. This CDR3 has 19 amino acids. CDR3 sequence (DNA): TGTGCCAGCAGTTTATGGAGGAGCGGGGAAACTTATAGCAATCAGCCCCAGCATTTT. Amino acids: CASSLWRSGETYSNQPQHF.

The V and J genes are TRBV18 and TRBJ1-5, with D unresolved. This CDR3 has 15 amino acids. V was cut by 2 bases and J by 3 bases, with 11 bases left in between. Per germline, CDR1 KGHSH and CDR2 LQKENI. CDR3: CASSPVPSPNQPQHF. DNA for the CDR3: TGTGCCAGCTCACCAGTACCGTCTCCCAATCAGCCCCAGCATTTT.

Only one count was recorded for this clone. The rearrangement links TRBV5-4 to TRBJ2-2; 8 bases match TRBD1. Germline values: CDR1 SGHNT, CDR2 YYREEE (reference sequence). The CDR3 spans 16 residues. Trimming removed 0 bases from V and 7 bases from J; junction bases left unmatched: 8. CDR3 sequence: CASSLGRTGIGGELFF. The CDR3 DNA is TGTGCCAGCAGCTTGGGACGGACAGGGATCGGCGGGGAGCTGTTTTTT.

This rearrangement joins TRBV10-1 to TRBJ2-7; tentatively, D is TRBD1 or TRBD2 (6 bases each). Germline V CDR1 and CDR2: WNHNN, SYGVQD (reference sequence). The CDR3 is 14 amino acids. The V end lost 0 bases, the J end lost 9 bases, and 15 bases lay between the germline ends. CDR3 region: CASSESGGFAAQYF. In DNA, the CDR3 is TGCGCCAGCAGTGAGTCCGGGGGCTTCGCGGCGCAGTACTTC.

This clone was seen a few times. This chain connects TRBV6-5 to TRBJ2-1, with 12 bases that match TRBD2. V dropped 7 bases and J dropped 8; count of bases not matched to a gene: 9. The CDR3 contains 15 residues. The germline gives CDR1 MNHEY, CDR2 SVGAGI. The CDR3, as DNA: TGTGCCAGCACCCCGACTAGCGGGAGTCATTATGAGCAGTTCTTC. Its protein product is CASTPTSGSHYEQFF.

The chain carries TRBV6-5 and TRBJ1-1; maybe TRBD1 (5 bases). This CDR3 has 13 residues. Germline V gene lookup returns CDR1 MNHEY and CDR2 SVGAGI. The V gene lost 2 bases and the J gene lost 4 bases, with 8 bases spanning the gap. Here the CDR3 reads CASSYGGGTEAFF. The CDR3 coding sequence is TGTGCCAGCAGTTACGGGGGAGGCACTGAAGCTTTCTTT.

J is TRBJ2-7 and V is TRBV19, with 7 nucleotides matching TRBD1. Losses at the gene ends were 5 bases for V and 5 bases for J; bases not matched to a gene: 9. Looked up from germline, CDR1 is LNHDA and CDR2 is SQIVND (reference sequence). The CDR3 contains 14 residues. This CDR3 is CASSPSRDRNEQYF. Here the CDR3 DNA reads TGTGCCAGTAGTCCTAGCCGGGACAGAAACGAGCAGTACTTC.

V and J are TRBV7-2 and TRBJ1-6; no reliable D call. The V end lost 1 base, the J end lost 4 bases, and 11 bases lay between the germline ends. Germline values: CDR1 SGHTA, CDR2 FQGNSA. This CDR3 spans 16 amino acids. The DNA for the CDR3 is TGTGCCAGCAGCTTAGGGGAGCAGGCTTATAATTCACCCCTCCACTTT. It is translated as CASSLGEQAYNSPLHF.

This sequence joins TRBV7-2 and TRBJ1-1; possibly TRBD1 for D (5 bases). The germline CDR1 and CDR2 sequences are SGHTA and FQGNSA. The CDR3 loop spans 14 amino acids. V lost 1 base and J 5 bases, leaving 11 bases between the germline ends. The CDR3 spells CASSLEAGLTEAFF. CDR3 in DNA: TGTGCCAGCAGCTTAGAAGCAGGGCTAACTGAAGCTTTCTTT.

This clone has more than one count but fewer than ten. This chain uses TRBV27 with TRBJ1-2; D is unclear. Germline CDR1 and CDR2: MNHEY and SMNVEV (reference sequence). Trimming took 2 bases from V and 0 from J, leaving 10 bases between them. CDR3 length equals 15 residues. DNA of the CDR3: TGTGCCAGCAGTTTACCCTTGTTCGCTAACTATGGCTACACCTTC. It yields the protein CASSLPLFANYGYTF.

CDR3 loop: CATSDTHSYGYTF. CDR3 nucleotide sequence: TGTGCCACCAGTGACACCCATTCCTATGGCTACACCTTC. This sequence joins TRBV24-1 and TRBJ1-2, with D uncertain. Germline values: CDR1 KGHDR, CDR2 SFDVKD. The CDR3 loop spans 13 amino acids. V was trimmed by 4 bases and J by 4 bases, leaving 9 bases between them.

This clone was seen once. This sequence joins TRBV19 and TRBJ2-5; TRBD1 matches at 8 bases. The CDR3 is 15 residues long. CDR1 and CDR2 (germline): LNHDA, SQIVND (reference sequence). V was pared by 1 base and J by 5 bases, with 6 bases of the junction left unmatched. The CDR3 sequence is CASSIVTGAGETQYF. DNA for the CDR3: TGTGCCAGTAGTATAGTGACAGGGGCGGGGGAGACCCAGTACTTC.

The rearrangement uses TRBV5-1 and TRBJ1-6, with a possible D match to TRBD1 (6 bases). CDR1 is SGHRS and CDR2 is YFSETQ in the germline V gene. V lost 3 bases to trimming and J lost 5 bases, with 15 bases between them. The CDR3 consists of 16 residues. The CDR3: CASSWLGTTDNSPLHF. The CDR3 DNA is TGCGCCAGCAGCTGGTTGGGGACAACAGATAATTCACCCCTCCACTTT.

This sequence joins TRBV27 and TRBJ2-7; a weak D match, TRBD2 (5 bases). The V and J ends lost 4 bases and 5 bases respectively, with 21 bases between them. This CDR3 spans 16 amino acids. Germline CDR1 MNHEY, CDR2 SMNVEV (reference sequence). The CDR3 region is CASSSLTGIWIDEQYF. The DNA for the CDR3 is TGTGCCAGCAGTTCCCTAACCGGGATCTGGATCGACGAGCAGTACTTC.

CDR3 nucleotide sequence: TGTGCCAGCAGCTTGGCCGATCAGCCCCAGCATTTT. Amino acid sequence: CASSLADQPQHF. This chain uses TRBV5-6 with TRBJ1-5; D remains unclear. Trimming took off 0 bases at V and 5 bases at J, with 3 bases between the two ends. The germline CDR1 and CDR2 sequences are SGHDT and YYEEEE. The CDR3 sequence is 12 residues long.

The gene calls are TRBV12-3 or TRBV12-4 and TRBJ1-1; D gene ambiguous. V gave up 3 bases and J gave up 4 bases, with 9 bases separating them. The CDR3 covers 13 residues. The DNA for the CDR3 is TGTGCCAGCAGTTTGATCTCTGGCACTGAAGCTTTCTTT. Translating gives CASSLISGTEAFF.

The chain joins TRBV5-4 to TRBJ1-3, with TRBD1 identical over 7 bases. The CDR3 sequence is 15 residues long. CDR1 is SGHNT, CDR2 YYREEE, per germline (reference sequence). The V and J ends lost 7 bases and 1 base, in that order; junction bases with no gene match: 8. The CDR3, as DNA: TGTGCCAGCGGTGCAGGGGGTCTGTCTGGAAACACCATATATTTT. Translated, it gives CASGAGGLSGNTIYF. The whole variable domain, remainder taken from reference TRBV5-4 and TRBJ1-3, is ETGVTQSPTHLIKTRGQQVTLRCSSQSGHNTVSWYQQALGQGPQFIFQYYREEENGRGNFPPRFSGLQFPNYSSELNVNALELDDSALYLCASGAGGLSGNTIYFGEGSWLTVV.

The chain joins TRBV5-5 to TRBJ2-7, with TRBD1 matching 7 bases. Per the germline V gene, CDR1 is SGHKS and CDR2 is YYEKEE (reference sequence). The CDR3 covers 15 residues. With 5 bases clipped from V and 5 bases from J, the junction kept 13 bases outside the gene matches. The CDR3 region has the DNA TGTGCCAGCAGGACCTCAACAGGGGTATTGGACGAGCAGTACTTC. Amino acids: CASRTSTGVLDEQYF. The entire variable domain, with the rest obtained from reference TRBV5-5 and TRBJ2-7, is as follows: DAGVTQSPTHLIKTRGQQVTLRCSPISGHKSVSWYQQVLGQGPQFIFQYYEKEERGRGNFPDRFSARQFPNYSSELNVNALLLGDSALYLCASRTSTGVLDEQYFGPGTRLTVT.

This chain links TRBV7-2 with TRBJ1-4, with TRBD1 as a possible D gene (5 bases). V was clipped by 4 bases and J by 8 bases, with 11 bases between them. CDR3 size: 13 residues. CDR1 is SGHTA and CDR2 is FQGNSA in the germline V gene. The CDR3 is CASSWGGEEKLFF. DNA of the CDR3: TGTGCCAGCAGCTGGGGGGGGGAAGAAAAACTGTTTTTT.